A selection of T cell receptor beta chains follows, all from one sample in a study of cytomegalovirus exposure and HLA in healthy donors. Data came from immunoSEQ multiplex PCR; TCRdb stores just in-frame clones and leaves some out. The sample carries roughly 100,000 clones, about an eighth recorded once. The source material was PBMCs. The receptor source for this set is a man in his forties or fifties in good health and CMV-seropositive. Both conserved end residues are part of each CDR3. The order of the fields is D gene, V gene, J gene, clone size, CDR3 DNA, CDR3 protein. D genes are given only for firm matches. Some rows have no size entry. The others give once, few or many, or a class for an expanded clone.

D gene: -
V gene: TRBV5-8
J gene: TRBJ1-5
clone size: -
CDR3 DNA: TGTGCCAGCAGTTCCCATCGACAGGCACCTCAGCCCCAGCATTTT
CDR3 protein: CASSSHRQAPQPQHF

D gene: TRBD1
V gene: TRBV6-1
J gene: TRBJ1-5
clone size: few
CDR3 DNA: TGTGCCAGCAGTTCCACAGGGGGCAATCAGCCCCAGCATTTT
CDR3 protein: CASSSTGGNQPQHF

D gene: -
V gene: TRBV28
J gene: TRBJ1-2
clone size: -
CDR3 DNA: TGTGCCAGCAGTTTACCGGGTCGATCCAACTATGGCTACACCTTC
CDR3 protein: CASSLPGRSNYGYTF

D gene: TRBD2
V gene: TRBV5-4
J gene: TRBJ2-1
clone size: -
CDR3 DNA: TGTGCCAGCAGCTTGGAACTAGCGGGTAATGAGCAGTTCTTC
CDR3 protein: CASSLELAGNEQFF

D gene: -
V gene: TRBV19
J gene: TRBJ2-2
clone size: few
CDR3 DNA: TGTGCCAGTAGCGCACAGGACGGTATCACCGGGGAGCTGTTTTTT
CDR3 protein: CASSAQDGITGELFF

D gene: TRBD2
V gene: TRBV4-1
J gene: TRBJ2-7
clone size: few
CDR3 DNA: TGCGCCAGCAGCCAAGATCCGGGGACTAGCGGGGAAGCGGGCCCCTACGAGCAGTACTTC
CDR3 protein: CASSQDPGTSGEAGPYEQYF

D gene: TRBD1
V gene: TRBV10-2
J gene: TRBJ1-2
clone size: few
CDR3 DNA: TGCGCCAGTTGTCCCTCCCGGGACAGTTATGACTACACCTTC
CDR3 protein: CASCPSRDSYDYTF

D gene: -
V gene: TRBV7-9
J gene: TRBJ1-1
clone size: -
CDR3 DNA: TGTGCCAGCAGCAGCCAGATGGGGGGTTCTGAAGCTTTCTTT
CDR3 protein: CASSSQMGGSEAFF

D gene: -
V gene: TRBV13
J gene: TRBJ2-1
clone size: -
CDR3 DNA: TGTGCCAGCAGCCGTGGGAGTCACAATGAGCAGTTCTTC
CDR3 protein: CASSRGSHNEQFF

D gene: TRBD2
V gene: TRBV10-3
J gene: TRBJ2-1
clone size: -
CDR3 DNA: TGTGCCATCAGTGGGGTCGCGGGAGTGGTCTATGAGCAGTTCTTC
CDR3 protein: CAISGVAGVVYEQFF

D gene: TRBD2
V gene: TRBV6-1
J gene: TRBJ2-7
clone size: few
CDR3 DNA: TGTGCCAGCATTAGGACTAGCGGGAGTTACGAGCAGTACTTC
CDR3 protein: CASIRTSGSYEQYF

D gene: -
V gene: TRBV29-1
J gene: TRBJ1-2
clone size: few
CDR3 DNA: TGCAGCGTTACAGGGTCCCGCCTGACCTATGGCTACACCTTC
CDR3 protein: CSVTGSRLTYGYTF

D gene: TRBD2
V gene: TRBV2
J gene: TRBJ2-3
clone size: -
CDR3 DNA: TGTGCCAGCAGCGGGGGGGGGAACCCGACAGATACGCAGTATTTT
CDR3 protein: CASSGGGNPTDTQYF

D gene: -
V gene: TRBV6-1
J gene: TRBJ2-3
clone size: -
CDR3 DNA: TGTGCCAGCAGTGAAAACGGGGGTACAGATACGCAGTATTTT
CDR3 protein: CASSENGGTDTQYF

D gene: TRBD1
V gene: TRBV28
J gene: TRBJ1-1
clone size: few
CDR3 DNA: TGTGCCAGCAGTTCGTCCCGGGACAGGGGGCCTCACGGTACTGAAGCTTTCTTT
CDR3 protein: CASSSSRDRGPHGTEAFF

D gene: TRBD1
V gene: TRBV27
J gene: TRBJ1-5
clone size: -
CDR3 DNA: TGTGCCAGCAGTTTAGTAGGACAGGGGACTCAGCCCCAGCATTTT
CDR3 protein: CASSLVGQGTQPQHF

D gene: TRBD1
V gene: TRBV9
J gene: TRBJ2-6
clone size: few
CDR3 DNA: TGTGCCAGCAGCGTAGGGGGACAGCCTGTGGCCAACGTCCTGACTTTC
CDR3 protein: CASSVGGQPVANVLTF

D gene: TRBD1
V gene: TRBV7-9
J gene: TRBJ2-7
clone size: -
CDR3 DNA: TGTGCCAGCAGCGTGGGACAGGGGGACTACGAGCAGTACTTC
CDR3 protein: CASSVGQGDYEQYF

D gene: -
V gene: TRBV5-6
J gene: TRBJ2-7
clone size: few
CDR3 DNA: TGTGCCAGCAGCTTGGAAGGGAGAGGCTACGAGCAGTACTTC
CDR3 protein: CASSLEGRGYEQYF

D gene: TRBD2
V gene: TRBV5-1
J gene: TRBJ2-5
clone size: few
CDR3 DNA: TGCGCCAGCAGCTCAGGACTAGCGGGAGGATTGAAGACCCAGTACTTC
CDR3 protein: CASSSGLAGGLKTQYF

D gene: -
V gene: TRBV4-1
J gene: TRBJ2-2
clone size: few
CDR3 DNA: TGCGCCAGCAGCCAAGCTATCTCGGTGGGAGAAGGGACCGGGGAGCTGTTTTTT
CDR3 protein: CASSQAISVGEGTGELFF

D gene: TRBD1
V gene: TRBV5-1
J gene: TRBJ1-1
clone size: few
CDR3 DNA: TGCGCCAGCAGCCCACAGGGGGCTGAAGCTTTCTTT
CDR3 protein: CASSPQGAEAFF

D gene: -
V gene: TRBV7-8
J gene: TRBJ1-5
clone size: few
CDR3 DNA: TGTGCCAGCAGCCTGGACTACAATCAGCCCCAGCATTTT
CDR3 protein: CASSLDYNQPQHF

D gene: -
V gene: TRBV6-6
J gene: TRBJ2-5
clone size: few
CDR3 DNA: TGTGCCAGCAGTTATGCCGAGTACCAAGAGACCCAGTACTTC
CDR3 protein: CASSYAEYQETQYF

D gene: -
V gene: TRBV19
J gene: TRBJ1-2
clone size: few
CDR3 DNA: TGTGCCAGCAACGCTGTCGGTGTACAGCTCTATGGCTACACCTTC
CDR3 protein: CASNAVGVQLYGYTF

D gene: -
V gene: TRBV7-9
J gene: TRBJ2-2
clone size: -
CDR3 DNA: TGTGCCAGCAGCGTCGACACCGGGGAGCTGTTTTTT
CDR3 protein: CASSVDTGELFF

D gene: TRBD1
V gene: TRBV2
J gene: TRBJ2-1
clone size: -
CDR3 DNA: TGTGCCAGCAGTGGACAGGGTGGCTACAATGAGCAGTTCTTC
CDR3 protein: CASSGQGGYNEQFF

D gene: TRBD1
V gene: TRBV5-8
J gene: TRBJ1-1
clone size: -
CDR3 DNA: TGTGCCAGCAGCCTCGACAGGGCGAACACTGAAGCTTTCTTT
CDR3 protein: CASSLDRANTEAFF

D gene: -
V gene: TRBV5-8
J gene: TRBJ1-2
clone size: -
CDR3 DNA: TGTGCCAGCAGCTCCGAGGGTGGCTACACCTTC
CDR3 protein: CASSSEGGYTF

D gene: -
V gene: TRBV5-1
J gene: TRBJ2-7
clone size: -
CDR3 DNA: TGCGCCAGCAGCTTGCTCGGGAACGAGCAGTACTTC
CDR3 protein: CASSLLGNEQYF

D gene: -
V gene: TRBV9
J gene: TRBJ2-7
clone size: -
CDR3 DNA: TGTGCCAGCAGCGCTTGGGACTTCACAACTATCCACGAGCAGTACTTC
CDR3 protein: CASSAWDFTTIHEQYF

D gene: -
V gene: TRBV21-1
J gene: TRBJ2-7
clone size: -
CDR3 DNA: TGTGCCAGCAGCAAGTCCTCCAGGGGCCCAGCGGGGGGCGAGCAGTACTTC
CDR3 protein: CASSKSSRGPAGGEQYF

D gene: TRBD1
V gene: TRBV6-5
J gene: TRBJ1-3
clone size: few
CDR3 DNA: TGTGCCAGCAGTTACAGGGGGCTAGGCTCTGGAAACACCATATATTTT
CDR3 protein: CASSYRGLGSGNTIYF

D gene: TRBD1
V gene: TRBV15
J gene: TRBJ2-5
clone size: few
CDR3 DNA: TGTGCCACCGGCCGGGACAGGCACCAAGAGACCCAGTACTTC
CDR3 protein: CATGRDRHQETQYF

D gene: TRBD1
V gene: TRBV7-6
J gene: TRBJ2-3
clone size: -
CDR3 DNA: TGTGCCAGCAGCTTAGCGGACAGGGGGCTGGATACGCAGTATTTT
CDR3 protein: CASSLADRGLDTQYF

D gene: TRBD1
V gene: TRBV30
J gene: TRBJ2-7
clone size: -
CDR3 DNA: TGTGCCTCAGATCCGGGACAGGGTTCCTACGAGCAGTACTTC
CDR3 protein: CASDPGQGSYEQYF

D gene: -
V gene: TRBV14
J gene: TRBJ1-2
clone size: -
CDR3 DNA: TGTGCCAGCAGCAAGGATGACAGGTTCGGGGCCCCCTATGGCTACACCTTC
CDR3 protein: CASSKDDRFGAPYGYTF

D gene: TRBD1
V gene: TRBV7-8
J gene: TRBJ1-5
clone size: -
CDR3 DNA: TGTGCCAGCAGCCCCCTTTGGGGACAGGGCAATCAGCCCCAGCATTTT
CDR3 protein: CASSPLWGQGNQPQHF

D gene: TRBD2
V gene: TRBV4-1
J gene: TRBJ2-1
clone size: few
CDR3 DNA: TGCGCCAGCAGCCCACGGACTAGCGGGAGACCGACTGAGCAGTTCTTC
CDR3 protein: CASSPRTSGRPTEQFF

D gene: TRBD1
V gene: TRBV29-1
J gene: TRBJ2-7
clone size: few
CDR3 DNA: TGCAGCGTCGACAGGGTGGGGGCCTACGAGCAGTACTTC
CDR3 protein: CSVDRVGAYEQYF

D gene: -
V gene: TRBV5-1
J gene: TRBJ1-4
clone size: -
CDR3 DNA: TGCGCCAGCAGCTTGGATCGGGGTACAACTAATGAAAAACTGTTTTTT
CDR3 protein: CASSLDRGTTNEKLFF

D gene: -
V gene: TRBV4-1
J gene: TRBJ1-2
clone size: few
CDR3 DNA: TGCGCCAGCAGCCAAGTGACAAGAAGCCCTTATGGCTACACCTTC
CDR3 protein: CASSQVTRSPYGYTF

D gene: TRBD2
V gene: TRBV5-1
J gene: TRBJ2-7
clone size: -
CDR3 DNA: TGCGCCAGCAGCTTGAGACTAGCGGGAGGCGAGCAGTACTTC
CDR3 protein: CASSLRLAGGEQYF

D gene: -
V gene: TRBV7-9
J gene: TRBJ1-4
clone size: -
CDR3 DNA: TGTGCCAGCAGGGGGCGAAAAGAAAAACTGTTTTTT
CDR3 protein: CASRGRKEKLFF

D gene: -
V gene: TRBV11-2
J gene: TRBJ2-3
clone size: few
CDR3 DNA: TGTGCCAGCAGCCCGGGGGGCACAGATACGCAGTATTTT
CDR3 protein: CASSPGGTDTQYF